These 18 T cell receptor beta chains originate from one sample sequenced in a study of PD-1 blockade in classical Hodgkin lymphoma. Each of the patients experienced relapse following autologous stem cell transplantation, and their brentuximab vedotin exposure differed. Measured with immunoSEQ multiplex PCR; TCRdb has only the in-frame clones, and not every one. This table holds about 34,000 clones, just over 75% found once. The sample consisted of peripheral blood mononuclear cells (PBMCs), taken before the second cycle of nivolumab. The receptor source for this set is a human donor with classical Hodgkin lymphoma.

This rearrangement joins TRBV14 to TRBJ2-7, with 10 bases matching TRBD2. V shed 2 bases, J shed 6 bases, and the junction held 1 base outside the gene matches. The CDR3 spans 13 residues. Germline loops: CDR1 SGHDN, CDR2 FVKESK. CDR3 sequence: CASSQSGRAEQYF. The CDR3 region has the DNA TGTGCCAGCAGCCAAAGCGGGAGGGCCGAGCAGTACTTC.

This clone was observed a handful of times. This chain uses TRBV4-3 with TRBJ2-3; 7 bases agree with TRBD1. The CDR3 extends over 15 amino acids. V lost 2 bases, J lost 2 bases, and 4 bases stayed unmatched. The germline V gene encodes CDR1 LGHNA and CDR2 YSLEER. The CDR3 spells CASSQPTGYTDTQYF. As DNA, the CDR3 is TGCGCCAGCAGCCAACCGACAGGGTACACAGATACGCAGTATTTT.

This clone has just a few counts. This chain uses TRBV5-1 with TRBJ2-7, with 7 bases fitting TRBD1. The CDR3 loop spans 15 amino acids. V gave up 1 base and J gave up 3 bases; unmatched junction bases: 7. Per the germline V gene, CDR1 is SGHRS and CDR2 is YFSETQ. The CDR3 DNA sequence: TGCGCCAGCAGCTTGCTCGCAGGGGACAGCTACGAGCAGTACTTC. Translation: CASSLLAGDSYEQYF. Full variable domain (rest looked up from reference TRBV5-1 and TRBJ2-7): KAGVTQTPRYLIKTRGQQVTLSCSPISGHRSVSWYQQTPGQGLQFLFEYFSETQRNKGNFPGRFSGRQFSNSRSEMNVSTLELGDSALYLCASSLLAGDSYEQYFGPGTRLTVT.

This sequence joins TRBV6-1 and TRBJ2-7; D gene uncertain. The ends were cut back, 1 base at V and 1 base at J, with 8 bases in the middle. This CDR3 has 14 amino acids. Germline CDR1 MNHNS, CDR2 SASEGT. CDR3 amino acids: CASSEELESYEQYF. The DNA of the CDR3 is TGTGCCAGCAGTGAAGAGCTGGAATCCTACGAGCAGTACTTC.

The chain uses TRBV19 and TRBJ2-4; TRBD1 agrees at 9 bases. Trimming at V came to 5 bases and at J to 6 bases, leaving 5 bases not matched to a gene. There are 14 residues in the CDR3. CDR1 and CDR2 from the germline V gene are LNHDA and SQIVND (reference sequence). CDR3 amino acids: CASSPGQGPNIQYF. The CDR3 coding sequence is TGTGCCAGTAGTCCGGGACAGGGACCAAACATTCAGTACTTC.

The V call is TRBV7-2, the J call TRBJ2-6; D unresolved. From germline, CDR1 is SGHTA and CDR2 FQGNSA. The CDR3 is 13 residues long. V lost 5 bases, J lost 5 bases, and 7 bases lay in between. CDR3 in amino acids: CASSLVWANVLTF. Written as DNA, the CDR3 is TGTGCCAGCAGCCTGGTTTGGGCCAACGTCCTGACTTTC.

The rearrangement links TRBV7-7 to TRBJ2-2; 11 positions agree with TRBD2. V gave up 11 bases and J gave up 7 bases; unmatched junction bases: 12. This CDR3 contains 15 residues. From germline, CDR1 is SSHAT and CDR2 FNYEAQ (reference sequence). The DNA of the CDR3 is TGTGCCTCTGCCCCAACTAGCGGGGGAAACGGGGAGCTGTTTTTT. The encoded protein is CASAPTSGGNGELFF.

The chain is built from TRBV19 and TRBJ2-7; D gene uncertain. Germline CDR1 LNHDA, CDR2 SQIVND (reference sequence). The CDR3 is 15 amino acids. Trimming left V 4 bases short and J 4 bases short, with 17 bases between. The CDR3 sequence: CASSSSHYGNYEQYF. In DNA, the CDR3 is TGTGCCAGTAGTAGCTCTCACTACGGTAATTACGAGCAGTACTTC.

The rearrangement uses TRBV5-1 and TRBJ1-1; D remains ambiguous. This CDR3 has 14 amino acids. CDR1 SGHRS and CDR2 YFSETQ come from the germline V gene. Trimming pared 2 bases from V and 1 base from J, leaving 9 bases between. The CDR3 sequence: CASSLLVENTEAFF. CDR3 in DNA: TGCGCCAGCAGCTTATTAGTAGAGAACACTGAAGCTTTCTTT.

This chain connects TRBV7-9 to TRBJ2-7; D remains unclear. The CDR3 is 12 residues long. Germline loops: CDR1 SEHNR, CDR2 FQNEAQ (reference sequence). V lost 2 bases and J lost 4, with 6 bases in between. The CDR3, as DNA: TGTGCCAGCAGCTTACTGGGTTACGAGCAGTACTTC. Translated: CASSLLGYEQYF.

This chain uses TRBV2 with TRBJ2-7, with unresolved D. Germline V gene lookup returns CDR1 SNHLY and CDR2 FYNNEI. Trimming removed 3 bases at V and 2 bases at J, with 5 bases between. CDR3 length: 12 residues. For the CDR3, the DNA is TGTGCCAGCAGTGAGGGCCCCTACGAGCAGTACTTC. Translating gives CASSEGPYEQYF. The variable domain in full, completed from reference TRBV2 and TRBJ2-7, reads EPEVTQTPSHQVTQMGQEVILRCVPISNHLYFYWYRQILGQKVEFLVSFYNNEISEKSEIFDDQFSVERPDGSNFTLKIRSTKLEDSAMYFCASSEGPYEQYFGPGTRLTVT.

The V gene is TRBV7-2, the J gene TRBJ2-1; D may be TRBD1 (5 bases). The CDR3 totals 14 residues. The germline CDR1 and CDR2 sequences are SGHTA and FQGNSA. With 1 base removed from V and 5 bases from J, the gap between germline ends came to 9 bases. CDR3: CASSLGGSHNEQFF. As DNA, the CDR3 is TGTGCCAGCAGCTTAGGGGGCTCACACAATGAGCAGTTCTTC. Full variable domain (outside the CDR3, taken from reference TRBV7-2 and TRBJ2-1): GAGVSQSPSNKVTEKGKDVELRCDPISGHTALYWYRQSLGQGLEFLIYFQGNSAPDKSGLPSDRFSAERTGGSVSTLTIQRTQQEDSAVYLCASSLGGSHNEQFFGPGTRLTVL.

This chain uses TRBV7-6 with TRBJ2-1; D is possibly TRBD1 (6 bases). The CDR3 is 17 residues long. V dropped 5 bases and J dropped 0 bases, with 17 bases sitting between them. The V gene's germline CDR1 is SGHVS and CDR2 FNYEAQ. CDR3 in amino acids: CASSPKRADSSYNEQFF. The CDR3, as DNA: TGTGCCAGCAGCCCCAAACGGGCGGACAGCTCCTACAATGAGCAGTTCTTC.

The rearrangement joins TRBV30 to TRBJ2-3, with D possibly TRBD2 on 5 matching bases. The germline V and J ends were trimmed by 2 bases and 2 bases, with 17 bases remaining between them. This CDR3 has 16 residues. Germline loops: CDR1 GTSNPN, CDR2 SVGIG (reference sequence). CDR3 in amino acids: CAWSPPGEGFTDTQYF. The CDR3 bases are TGTGCCTGGAGTCCCCCAGGAGAGGGCTTCACAGATACGCAGTATTTT.

The chain uses TRBV5-1 and TRBJ2-3; no firm D call. The germline CDR1 and CDR2 sequences are SGHRS and YFSETQ. The CDR3 loop spans 14 amino acids. Trimming removed 0 bases at V and 4 bases at J, with 9 bases between. This chain's CDR3 is CASSLEQTSDTQYF. In nucleotides, the CDR3 is TGCGCCAGCAGCTTGGAGCAGACTTCAGATACGCAGTATTTT.

This clone is a singleton in its sample. The CDR3 nucleotides read TGCAGCGTTGAGGACCCTGAATACAATGAGCAGTTCTTC. Translated: CSVEDPEYNEQFF. This chain connects TRBV29-1 to TRBJ2-1; D not resolved. CDR3 length equals 13 residues. Trimming left V 3 bases short and J 4 bases short, with 10 bases between. The germline V gene encodes CDR1 SQVTM and CDR2 ANQGSEA.

V gene TRBV21-1 combines with J gene TRBJ2-6; TRBD1, the table's D call, lacks a check against the DNA. TRBV21-1 is a pseudogene locus. The CDR3 has 18 residues. The CDR3 DNA is TGTGCCGGCCCCTCAGGACAGGGGGCCTCCTCTGGGGCCAACGTCCTGACTTTC. As protein: CAGPSGQGASSGANVLTF.

The CDR3 reads CASAFRDTGRDEQFF. The CDR3 DNA is TGTGCCAGTGCCTTCCGGGACACTGGTCGGGATGAGCAGTTCTTC. The chain uses TRBV11-3 and TRBJ2-1, with a possible D match to TRBD1 (6 bases). Germline V gene data show CDR1 as SGHNT and CDR2 as YENEEA. Trimming removed 9 bases from V and 8 bases from J, with 23 bases in between. The CDR3 has 15 amino acids. The variable domain in full, with the rest retrieved from reference TRBV11-3 and TRBJ2-1, is EAGVVQSPRYKIIEKKQPVAFWCNPISGHNTLYWYLQNLGQGPELLIRYENEEAVDDSQLPKDRFSAERLKGVDSTLKIQPAELGDSAVYLCASAFRDTGRDEQFFGPGTRLTVL.